This T cell receptor (beta chain) was observed in a study of tumor-infiltrating lymphocytes in primary liver carcinoma. The approximately 17-32 mg bulk tissue piece was not sorted before simultaneous RNA and DNA extraction. Of note for this clonotype: Its antigen is unidentified. The junction departs from germline at one end; a sequencing error may be responsible.

There are 16 residues in the CDR3. The germline V gene encodes CDR1 SGHVS and CDR2 FQNEAQ. cDNA specific to TCR beta was made from about 550 ng of total RNA, with a constant-region primer employed for priming. Three nested multiplex PCR rounds, a slightly modified ARM-PCR method, built the TCR beta libraries. The two initial PCR rounds, nine to eleven cycles each, used TRBV1-TRBV30 forward and C-beta reverse primers. TCRdb redid the calling of the multiplex PCR reads with MiXCR, one entry per CDR3 protein. The sample yields around 71,000 distinct CDR3 sequences, 71% seen once. Study-level points and caveats: Lower overlap was observed for tumor-adjacent and tumor-blood pairs relative to tumor region pairs.

This sequence originates from a woman aged 55-70 years with primary liver carcinoma and hepatitis B virus infection. Sequences were obtained from liver tumor tissue from sampling region 4. Specified subset: tumor region T4, right-lateral pole. The J gene is TRBJ2-7, the V gene TRBV7-8; TRBD2 agrees at 11 bases. The CDR3 DNA follows: TGTGCCAGCACCTCATCGGGACTAGCGGTCTACTACGAGCAGTGCTTC. The encoded protein is CASTSSGLAVYYEQCF.